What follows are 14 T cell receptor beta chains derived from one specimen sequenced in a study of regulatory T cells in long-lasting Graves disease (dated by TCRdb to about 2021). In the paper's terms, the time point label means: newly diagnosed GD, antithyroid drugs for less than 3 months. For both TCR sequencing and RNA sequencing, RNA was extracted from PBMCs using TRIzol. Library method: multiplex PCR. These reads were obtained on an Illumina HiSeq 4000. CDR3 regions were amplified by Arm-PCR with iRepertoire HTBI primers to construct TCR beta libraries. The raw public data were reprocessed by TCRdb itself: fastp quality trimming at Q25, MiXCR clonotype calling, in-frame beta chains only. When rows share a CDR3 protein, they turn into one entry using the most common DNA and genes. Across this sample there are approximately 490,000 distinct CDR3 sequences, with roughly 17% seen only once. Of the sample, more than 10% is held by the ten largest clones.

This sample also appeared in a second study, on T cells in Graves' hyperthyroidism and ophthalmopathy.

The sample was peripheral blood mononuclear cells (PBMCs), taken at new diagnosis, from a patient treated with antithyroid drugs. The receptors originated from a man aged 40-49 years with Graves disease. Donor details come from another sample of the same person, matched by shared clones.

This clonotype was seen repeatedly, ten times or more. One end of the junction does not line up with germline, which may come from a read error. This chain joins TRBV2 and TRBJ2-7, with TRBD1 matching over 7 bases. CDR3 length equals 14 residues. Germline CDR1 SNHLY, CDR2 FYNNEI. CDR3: CASREQGPSHEQYF. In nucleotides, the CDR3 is TGTGCCAGCAGGGAACAGGGGCCCTCCCACGAGCAGTACTTC.

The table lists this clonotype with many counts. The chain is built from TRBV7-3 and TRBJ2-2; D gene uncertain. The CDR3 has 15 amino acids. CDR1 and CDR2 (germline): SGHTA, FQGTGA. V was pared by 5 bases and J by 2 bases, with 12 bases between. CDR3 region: CASSQDSINTGELFF. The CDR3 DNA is TGTGCCAGCAGCCAAGATTCGATTAACACCGGGGAGCTGTTTTTT.

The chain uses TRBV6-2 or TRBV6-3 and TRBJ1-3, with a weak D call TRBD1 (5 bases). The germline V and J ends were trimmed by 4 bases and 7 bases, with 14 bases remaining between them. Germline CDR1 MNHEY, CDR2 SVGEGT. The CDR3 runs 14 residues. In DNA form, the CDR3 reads TGTGCCAGCAGTTCAGTGGGCAGGGAGAACACCATATATTTT. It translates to CASSSVGRENTIYF.

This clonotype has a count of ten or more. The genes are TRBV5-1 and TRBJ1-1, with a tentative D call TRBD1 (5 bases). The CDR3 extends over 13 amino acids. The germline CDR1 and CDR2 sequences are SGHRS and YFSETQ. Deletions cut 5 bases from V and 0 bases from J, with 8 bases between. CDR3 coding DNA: TGCGCCAGCAGAGGGGCTTTGAACACTGAAGCTTTCTTT. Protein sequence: CASRGALNTEAFF.

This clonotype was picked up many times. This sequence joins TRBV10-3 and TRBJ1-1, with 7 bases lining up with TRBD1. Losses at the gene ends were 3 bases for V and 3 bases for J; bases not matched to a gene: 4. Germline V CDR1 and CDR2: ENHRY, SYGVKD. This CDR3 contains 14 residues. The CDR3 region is CAISEKGAYTEAFF. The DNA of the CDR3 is TGTGCCATCAGTGAAAAGGGGGCGTACACTGAAGCTTTCTTT.

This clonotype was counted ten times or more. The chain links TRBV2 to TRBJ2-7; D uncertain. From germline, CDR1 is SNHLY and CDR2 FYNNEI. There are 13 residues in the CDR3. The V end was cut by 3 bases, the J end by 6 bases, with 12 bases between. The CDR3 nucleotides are TGTGCCAGCAGTGATAACCTCGTAGCCGAGCAGTACTTC. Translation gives CASSDNLVAEQYF.

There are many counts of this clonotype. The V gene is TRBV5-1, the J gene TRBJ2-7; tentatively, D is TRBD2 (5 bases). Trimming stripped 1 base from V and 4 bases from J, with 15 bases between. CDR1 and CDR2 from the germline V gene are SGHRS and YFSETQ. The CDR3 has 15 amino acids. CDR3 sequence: CASSLRSGEQYEQYF. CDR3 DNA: TGCGCCAGCAGCTTGAGATCCGGGGAACAATACGAGCAGTACTTC.

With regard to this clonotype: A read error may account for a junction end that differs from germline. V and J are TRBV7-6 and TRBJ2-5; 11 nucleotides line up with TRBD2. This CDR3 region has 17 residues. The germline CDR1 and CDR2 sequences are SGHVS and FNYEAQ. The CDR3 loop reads CASSFRLAGHFQETRYF. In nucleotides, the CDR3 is TGTGCCAGCAGCTTCCGACTAGCGGGACACTTCCAAGAGACCCGGTACTTC.

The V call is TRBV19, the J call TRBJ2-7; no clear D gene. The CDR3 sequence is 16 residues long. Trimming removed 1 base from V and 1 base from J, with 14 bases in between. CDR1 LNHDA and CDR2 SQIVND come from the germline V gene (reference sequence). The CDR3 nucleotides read TGTGCCAGTAGTATAGCGGTCTCCCTCGGGTCCTACGAGCAGTACTTC. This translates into CASSIAVSLGSYEQYF. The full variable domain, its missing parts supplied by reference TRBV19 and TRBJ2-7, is DGGITQSPKYLFRKEGQNVTLSCEQNLNHDAMYWYRQDPGQGLRLIYYSQIVNDFQKGDIAEGYSVSREKKESFPLTVTSAQKNPTAFYLCASSIAVSLGSYEQYFGPGTRLTVT.

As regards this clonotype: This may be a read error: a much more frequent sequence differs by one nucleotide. The CDR3 sequence is CAWSQNSYEQFF. Written as DNA, the CDR3 is TGTGCCTGGAGCCAGAACTCCTACGAGCAGTTCTTC. This chain links TRBV30 with TRBJ2-3, with D hard to call. TRBJ2-1 matches the DNA end more closely, so the J call is doubtful. CDR3 length: 12 amino acids. Germline loops: CDR1 GTSNPN, CDR2 SVGIG (reference sequence).

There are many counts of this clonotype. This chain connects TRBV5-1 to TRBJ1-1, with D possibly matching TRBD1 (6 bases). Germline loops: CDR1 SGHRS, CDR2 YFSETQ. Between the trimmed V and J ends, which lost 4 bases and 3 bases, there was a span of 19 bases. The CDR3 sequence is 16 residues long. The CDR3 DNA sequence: TGCGCCAGCAGCATGGGGGCAGGCGTAACACACACTGAAGCTTTCTTT. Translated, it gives CASSMGAGVTHTEAFF.

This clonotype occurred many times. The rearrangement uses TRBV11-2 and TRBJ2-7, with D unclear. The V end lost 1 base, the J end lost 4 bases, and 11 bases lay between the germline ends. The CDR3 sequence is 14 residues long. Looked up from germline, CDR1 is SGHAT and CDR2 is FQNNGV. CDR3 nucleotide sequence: TGTGCCAGCAGCTTAGGCCTAGATTTATACGAGCAGTACTTC. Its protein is CASSLGLDLYEQYF.

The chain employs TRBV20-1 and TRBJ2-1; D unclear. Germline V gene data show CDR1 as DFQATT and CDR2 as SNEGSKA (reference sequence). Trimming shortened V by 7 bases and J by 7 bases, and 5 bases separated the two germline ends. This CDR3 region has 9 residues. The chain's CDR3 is CSVGNEQFF. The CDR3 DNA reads TGCAGTGTTGGAAATGAGCAGTTCTTC.

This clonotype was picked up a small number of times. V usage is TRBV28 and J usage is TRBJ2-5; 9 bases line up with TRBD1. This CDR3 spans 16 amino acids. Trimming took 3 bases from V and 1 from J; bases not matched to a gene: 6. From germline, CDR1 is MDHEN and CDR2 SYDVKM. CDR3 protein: CASSFGGQGSQETQYF. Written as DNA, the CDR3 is TGTGCCAGCAGTTTCGGGGGACAGGGATCCCAAGAGACCCAGTACTTC.